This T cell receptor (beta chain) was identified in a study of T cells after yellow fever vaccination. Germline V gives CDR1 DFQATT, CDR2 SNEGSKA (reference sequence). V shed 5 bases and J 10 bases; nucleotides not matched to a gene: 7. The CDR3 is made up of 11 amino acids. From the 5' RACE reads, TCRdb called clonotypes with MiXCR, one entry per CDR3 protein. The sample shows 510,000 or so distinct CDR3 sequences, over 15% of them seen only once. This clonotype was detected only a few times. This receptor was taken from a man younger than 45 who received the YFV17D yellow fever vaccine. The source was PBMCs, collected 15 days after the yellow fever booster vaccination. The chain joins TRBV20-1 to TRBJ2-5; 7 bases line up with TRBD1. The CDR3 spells CSASRQGGQYF. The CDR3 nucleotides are TGCAGTGCTTCTCGACAGGGTGGCCAGTACTTC.